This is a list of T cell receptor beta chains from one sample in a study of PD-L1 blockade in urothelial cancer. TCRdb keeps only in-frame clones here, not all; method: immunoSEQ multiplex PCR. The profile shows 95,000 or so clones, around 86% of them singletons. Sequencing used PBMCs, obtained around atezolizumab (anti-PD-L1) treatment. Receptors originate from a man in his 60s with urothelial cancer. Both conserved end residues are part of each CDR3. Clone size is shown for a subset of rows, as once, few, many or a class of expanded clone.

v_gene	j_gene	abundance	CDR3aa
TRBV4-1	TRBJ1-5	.	CASSQDWRSNQPQHF
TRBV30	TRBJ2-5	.	CACPIMGGETQYF
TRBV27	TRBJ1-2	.	CASRLQGGAYGYTF
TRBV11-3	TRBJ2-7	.	CASSQLLDRAGAYEQYF
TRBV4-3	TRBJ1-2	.	CASSQDSGSYGYTF
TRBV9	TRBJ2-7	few	CASSVDPGGDSYEQYF
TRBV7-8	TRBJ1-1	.	CASSSRLGHLNTEAFF
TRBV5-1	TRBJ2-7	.	CASSPSGGGTEQYF
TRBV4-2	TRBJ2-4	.	CASSQAGEAKNIQYF
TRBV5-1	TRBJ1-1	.	CASSLGAENTEAFF
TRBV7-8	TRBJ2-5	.	CASERYQETQYF
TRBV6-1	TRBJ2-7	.	CASSEGQFSSYEQYF
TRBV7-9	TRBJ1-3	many	CASSQGPGRENTIYF
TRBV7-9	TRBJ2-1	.	CASSLRGGKVNEQFF